This T cell receptor (beta chain) was documented in a study of blood T cell repertoires in COVID-19 (dated by TCRdb to about 2020). Looking at the study overall: The collaborator samples originated in the United States, Italy and Spain and spanned the acute and convalescent phases of COVID-19. The dataset comprised deeply sampled blood TCRbeta repertoires from subjects exposed to, actively infected with, or recovered from COVID-19. The material from the prospective study consisted of cDNA or gDNA derived from T cells, B-cell-depleted T cells, or PBMCs. Where available, HLA class I and class II types were taken from metadata supplied by the sample provider and were not determined by assay-based typing. The sample metadata nearly always contained a de-identified subject ID, COVID-19 status, age in years and sex. A freely available public database, intended as a resource for researchers studying the immune response to SARS-CoV-2, is where the repertoires were released. Samples were obtained from the ongoing ImmuneRACE study (first 160 participants) and from 1,200 or so subjects provided by 6 global collaborators.

This clone is a singleton in its sample. No cognate antigen has been identified for it. The record has no base qualities; no much larger clone is one base away. TCRbeta CDR3 regions were amplified from genomic DNA by means of the immunoSEQ Assay, a bias-controlled multiplex PCR. From the authors' description of their analysis: The number of nucleated cells in each sample was estimated by amplification of reference gene primers within the assay. To quantify the absolute abundance of each unique TCRbeta CDR3 rearrangement, sequence reads were collapsed and filtered. For each sample, productive Simpson clonality was calculated by taking the square root of Simpson's diversity index across productive rearrangements. TCRdb carries this immuneACCESS record with in-frame sequences only. Its versions omit some clonotypes, under half of them owing to an unresolved V gene in the studies checked, with the rest unexplained. D and trimming were read from the DNA, whereas the V and J calls and clone size are those reported in that table. Recorded for this sample are about 110,000 clones; less than 80% of them occurred a single time. The top ten clones comprise roughly 6% of the sample.

Study-wide findings and limitations: The amount of clinical and demographic metadata varied by source and participant and was provided uncurated.

V and J are truncated by 5 bases and 4 bases respectively, leaving an intervening sequence of 17 bases. Its CDR3 holds 15 amino acids, cysteine through phenylalanine. CDR3 DNA only is kept here, 45 bases in frame from base 1. Sequences SEHNR (CDR1) and FQNEAQ (CDR2) are obtained from the germline V gene (reference sequence). One collaborating source in Seattle enrolled patients while the patients were actively infected and followed the patients over time throughout the course of disease. Collaborating institutions collected whole blood in K2EDTA tubes following their own protocols. Collaborator samples were shipped for TCRbeta analysis as frozen whole blood, isolated PBMCs, or DNA extracted from either sample type.

Here the chain combines TRBV7-9 and TRBJ1-1; tentative D gene TRBD1, with 5 bases matching. The receptor's source is a man older than 75 with COVID-19, enrolled during active disease. Sequencing was carried out using peripheral blood. The CDR3: CASSQNLWGVTEAFF. The DNA sequence is given as TGTGCCAGCAGCCAAAACCTTTGGGGGGTCACTGAAGCTTTCTTT.